The clone carrying this T cell receptor beta chain was observed a few times. Germline lookup yields CDR1 KGHSH and CDR2 LQKENI. The CDR3 covers 16 residues. V shed 3 bases, J shed 1 base, and the junction held 5 bases outside the gene matches. TCR beta CDR3 regions were amplified from RNA. The HTBI primer set served for first-round RT-PCR of the TCR CDR3. TCRdb redid the calling of the multiplex PCR reads with MiXCR, one entry per CDR3 protein. The profile shows around 440,000 distinct CDR3 sequences, approximately 14% of them singletons. Diagnosis of hyperthyroidism was new in patients aged 18 to 65, and its duration was under 2 months. The study left out patients who had uncontrolled infection, other autoimmune disease, pregnancy or lactation. The sample is drawn from a study of T cells in Graves' hyperthyroidism and ophthalmopathy.

V gene TRBV18 combines with J gene TRBJ1-3; 8 bases are shared with TRBD1. This sequence was found in a woman between 18 and 29 years old with Graves' hyperthyroidism. The sequencing sample was made of blood. Here the CDR3 DNA reads TGTGCCAGCTCACCGGTACAGGGGGATTCTGGAAACACCATATATTTT. Amino acid sequence: CASSPVQGDSGNTIYF.